The next 3 T cell receptor beta chains were all read from a single sample in a study of sequential checkpoint blockade in melanoma. Clones were read by immunoSEQ multiplex PCR, and TCRdb kept only the in-frame ones, dropping some. The data show roughly 20,000 clones, with roughly 70% seen just once and roughly 12% held by the top ten. Treatment here: randomized to nivolumab then ipilimumab (arm A) or the reverse (arm B). The sequenced sample was CD8+ T cells sorted from blood (inferred from file names), obtained from a patient given nivolumab and ipilimumab in sequence. All receptors come from a human donor with melanoma.

V usage is TRBV27 and J usage is TRBJ1-4, with 7 bases that match TRBD1. The germline gives CDR1 MNHEY, CDR2 SMNVEV (reference sequence). Trimming removed 5 bases from V and 7 bases from J; junction bases left unmatched: 7. The CDR3 has 14 residues. CDR3 sequence reads: CASSPGTAGEKLFF. In nucleotides, the CDR3 is TGTGCCAGCAGTCCTGGGACAGCGGGTGAAAAACTGTTTTTT.

The V gene is TRBV4-1, the J gene TRBJ2-5; 7 bases align to TRBD2. Trimming at V came to 0 bases and at J to 0 bases, leaving 4 bases not matched to a gene. Looked up from germline, CDR1 is MGHRA and CDR2 is YSYEKL. The CDR3 runs to 16 residues. The CDR3 is CASSQDWGGDQETQYF. CDR3 coding DNA: TGCGCCAGCAGCCAAGATTGGGGGGGGGACCAAGAGACCCAGTACTTC.

The chain has TRBV4-3 and TRBJ2-5; TRBD2 might be the D (5 bases). The DNA end lines up better with TRBJ2-7; the J call may be wrong. The CDR3 totals 15 residues. Germline V CDR1 and CDR2: LGHNA, YSLEER. CDR3 in amino acids: CASSQDKNAGYEQYF. CDR3 sequence (DNA): TGCGCCAGCAGCCAAGATAAGAATGCGGGCTACGAGCAGTACTTC.